A selection of T cell receptor beta chains follows, all from one sample in a study of PD-1 blockade in classical Hodgkin lymphoma. The data were produced by immunoSEQ multiplex PCR, yet TCRdb's version contains in-frame clones alone and is incomplete. This repertoire shows tens of thousands of clones, roughly four fifths found once; its top ten account for 17%. Sequencing was performed on peripheral blood mononuclear cells (PBMCs), taken before the fourth cycle of nivolumab. All receptors derive from a human donor with classical Hodgkin lymphoma. CDR3s include the opening cysteine and the closing phenylalanine or tryptophan. Each record gives: CDR3 protein, J gene, V gene, clone size. Only some rows state a clone size, as once, few, many or a class for expanded clones.

CDR3 protein: CASSHQGRGTYEQYF; J gene: TRBJ2-7; V gene: TRBV7-8; clone size: -
CDR3 protein: CASSSPTGDVVAYEQYF; J gene: TRBJ2-7; V gene: TRBV28; clone size: -
CDR3 protein: CASRAFRDHYEQYF; J gene: TRBJ2-7; V gene: TRBV7-2; clone size: few
CDR3 protein: CASSPVKEELFF; J gene: TRBJ1-4; V gene: TRBV18; clone size: -
CDR3 protein: CASSLGYSSYEQYF; J gene: TRBJ2-7; V gene: TRBV28; clone size: -
CDR3 protein: CASSQTGAGYGYTF; J gene: TRBJ1-2; V gene: TRBV7-3; clone size: -
CDR3 protein: CASSQEGQGSYNEQFF; J gene: TRBJ2-1; V gene: TRBV4-3; clone size: -
CDR3 protein: CASSQSYRGETQYF; J gene: TRBJ2-5; V gene: TRBV4-3; clone size: -
CDR3 protein: CASSLVGRPSSGNTIYF; J gene: TRBJ1-3; V gene: TRBV11-2; clone size: -
CDR3 protein: CAWSADRGWATNEKLFF; J gene: TRBJ1-4; V gene: TRBV30; clone size: -
CDR3 protein: CASSGRGGSGNEQFF; J gene: TRBJ2-1; V gene: TRBV9; clone size: few
CDR3 protein: CSVETWLAGPNEQFF; J gene: TRBJ2-1; V gene: TRBV29-1; clone size: once
CDR3 protein: CSVVSGTNTEAFF; J gene: TRBJ1-1; V gene: TRBV29-1; clone size: -
CDR3 protein: CASSLERATDTQYF; J gene: TRBJ2-3; V gene: TRBV7-3; clone size: -
CDR3 protein: CASSIRKGQSYNEQFF; J gene: TRBJ2-1; V gene: TRBV19; clone size: -
CDR3 protein: CASIRDGGDEQYF; J gene: TRBJ2-7; V gene: TRBV7-2; clone size: -
CDR3 protein: CASSPGGGGNQPQHF; J gene: TRBJ1-5; V gene: TRBV18; clone size: -
CDR3 protein: CASSSVGKGGELFF; J gene: TRBJ2-2; V gene: TRBV19; clone size: -
CDR3 protein: CASSLTGAYGYTF; J gene: TRBJ1-2; V gene: TRBV28; clone size: -
CDR3 protein: CASRLTGGVADTQYF; J gene: TRBJ2-3; V gene: TRBV4-1; clone size: -
CDR3 protein: CASRPGTARGELFF; J gene: TRBJ2-2; V gene: TRBV7-2; clone size: few
CDR3 protein: CASRPGPANYGYTF; J gene: TRBJ1-2; V gene: TRBV28; clone size: -
CDR3 protein: CASSPGQLNSPLHF; J gene: TRBJ1-6; V gene: TRBV5-4; clone size: few
CDR3 protein: CASSTRTGRNTGELFF; J gene: TRBJ2-2; V gene: TRBV28; clone size: few
CDR3 protein: CASSGRTGGLGNEQFF; J gene: TRBJ2-1; V gene: TRBV11-2; clone size: -
CDR3 protein: CASSLVPSGGASDTQYF; J gene: TRBJ2-3; V gene: TRBV7-8; clone size: few
CDR3 protein: CASRSGPTYEQYF; J gene: TRBJ2-7; V gene: TRBV28; clone size: -
CDR3 protein: CASSFNGRGGSETQYF; J gene: TRBJ2-5; V gene: TRBV28; clone size: -
CDR3 protein: CASSFSPTSYGYTF; J gene: TRBJ1-2; V gene: TRBV28; clone size: -
CDR3 protein: CASSPGLAGGIAKNIQYF; J gene: TRBJ2-4; V gene: TRBV4-1; clone size: once
CDR3 protein: CASSSLPPGASEQFF; J gene: TRBJ2-1; V gene: TRBV7-2; clone size: -
CDR3 protein: CASSLGLAGAYNEQFF; J gene: TRBJ2-1; V gene: TRBV5-4; clone size: -
CDR3 protein: CASSVRENTEAFF; J gene: TRBJ1-1; V gene: TRBV11-1; clone size: -
CDR3 protein: CSALVGGNTEAFF; J gene: TRBJ1-1; V gene: TRBV29-1; clone size: -
CDR3 protein: CASSLVGWGGGGSGNTIYF; J gene: TRBJ1-3; V gene: TRBV7-2; clone size: few
CDR3 protein: CASSILRQGAEETQYF; J gene: TRBJ2-5; V gene: TRBV7-9; clone size: -
CDR3 protein: CASSQDQARGAFF; J gene: TRBJ1-1; V gene: TRBV4-3; clone size: -
CDR3 protein: CASSPSDRQQYF; J gene: TRBJ2-7; V gene: TRBV18; clone size: -
CDR3 protein: CASSTPGTGDHGYTF; J gene: TRBJ1-2; V gene: TRBV11-3; clone size: -
CDR3 protein: CASSVGGTANTEAFF; J gene: TRBJ1-1; V gene: TRBV9; clone size: -
CDR3 protein: CASRGAVNQPQHF; J gene: TRBJ1-5; V gene: TRBV25-1; clone size: -
CDR3 protein: CASSPGLAGREQFF; J gene: TRBJ2-1; V gene: TRBV18; clone size: -
CDR3 protein: CASSSPGRGALYQETQYF; J gene: TRBJ2-5; V gene: TRBV5-1; clone size: once
CDR3 protein: CAWSGTSGRSYNEQFF; J gene: TRBJ2-1; V gene: TRBV30; clone size: -
CDR3 protein: CASSPRLFSDYGYTF; J gene: TRBJ1-2; V gene: TRBV5-5; clone size: -
CDR3 protein: CASTRSFLAKNIQYF; J gene: TRBJ2-4; V gene: TRBV28; clone size: -
CDR3 protein: CASSSIGTDNYGYTF; J gene: TRBJ1-2; V gene: TRBV18; clone size: -
CDR3 protein: CASSVFRTSGRGGLFF; J gene: TRBJ2-2; V gene: TRBV9; clone size: once
CDR3 protein: CASSQDSQGATEQFF; J gene: TRBJ2-1; V gene: TRBV4-1; clone size: few